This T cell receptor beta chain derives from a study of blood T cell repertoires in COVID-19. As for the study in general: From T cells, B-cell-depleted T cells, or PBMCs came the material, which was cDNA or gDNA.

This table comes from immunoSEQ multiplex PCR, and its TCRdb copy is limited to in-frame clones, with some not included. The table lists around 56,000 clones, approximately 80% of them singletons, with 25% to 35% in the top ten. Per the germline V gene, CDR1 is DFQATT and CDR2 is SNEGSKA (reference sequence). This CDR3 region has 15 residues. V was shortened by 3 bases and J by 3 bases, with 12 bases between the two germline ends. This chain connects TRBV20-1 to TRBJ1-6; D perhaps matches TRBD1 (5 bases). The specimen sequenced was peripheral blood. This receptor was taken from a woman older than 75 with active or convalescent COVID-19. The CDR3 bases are TGCAGTGCTAGTCCGCTAGGGGTCTATAATTCACCCCTCCACTTT. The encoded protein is CSASPLGVYNSPLHF.